This T cell receptor beta chain was retrieved from a study of blood T cell repertoires in COVID-19. At the level of the study: Italy, Spain and the United States were the sources of the convalescent and acute COVID-19 samples. Sources were T cells, B-cell-depleted T cells, or PBMCs; the material itself was cDNA or gDNA.

Original data processing: Amplification of reference gene primers was used by the study to estimate nucleated cell counts. Method: immunoSEQ multiplex PCR; TCRdb's copy keeps in-frame clones and lacks some. V and J calls plus clone size are reproduced from that table; the DNA served to infer D and trimming. The sample has 35,000 to 50,000 clones, about 85% seen once. The germline V and J ends were trimmed by 3 bases and 8 bases, with 11 bases remaining between them. The CDR3 is 12 amino acids. Per germline, CDR1 SQVTM and CDR2 ANQGSEA. This chain links TRBV29-1 with TRBJ1-3, with unresolved D. The TCR originated in a human donor in a cohort sampled during active COVID-19. Source material: peripheral blood. CDR3 coding DNA: TGCAGCGTTGACGATGGAGGTGACACCATATATTTT. Protein: CSVDDGGDTIYF.